This T cell receptor beta chain was documented in a study of CD8+ T cells in alopecia areata. There are 17 residues in the CDR3. V lost 0 bases and J 0 bases, leaving 14 bases between the germline ends. The germline gives CDR1 PRHDT, CDR2 FYEKMQ (reference sequence). The treatment: oral pan-JAK inhibitor, 5-10 mg twice daily. The study team obtained lesional scalp punch biopsies and peripheral blood from alopecia areata patients. Extraction of RNA preceded its reverse transcription into cDNA, which served as the sequencing template. TCRdb's copy holds only in-frame clones and misses some; the assay was immunoSEQ multiplex PCR. The table has about 190,000 clones, about 60% seen once.

The chain is built from TRBV13 and TRBJ2-5; tentative D call: TRBD2 (5 bases). The source of this sequence is a human donor with alopecia areata. The starting material was CD8+ T cells sorted from blood, obtained at week 24, from a patient treated with tofacitinib. The CDR3: CASSLGGGLTYQETQYF. The CDR3 DNA sequence: TGTGCCAGCAGCTTAGGCGGAGGACTTACGTACCAAGAGACCCAGTACTTC.